One and the same sample provided the 9 T cell receptor beta chains below, sequenced in a study of OX40 agonist ivuxolimab in advanced cancers. The protocol was immunoSEQ multiplex PCR, while the TCRdb copy is restricted to in-frame clones and leaves out a portion. The top ten hold about 0.61% of the sample, which has 75,000 to 90,000 clones, around 90% seen once. The source material was CD4+ or CD8+ T cells sorted from blood, sampled in a trial of the OX40 agonist ivuxolimab. The receptors come from an adult with an advanced solid tumor such as melanoma, head and neck, liver or kidney cancer.

The chain recombines TRBV5-1 with TRBJ2-3; maybe TRBD1 (6 bases). Germline V gives CDR1 SGHRS, CDR2 YFSETQ. The CDR3 consists of 15 residues. The germline V and J ends were trimmed by 4 bases and 0 bases, with 12 bases remaining between them. The DNA of the CDR3 is TGCGCCAGCAGCCTACAGGGTGCTAGCACAGATACGCAGTATTTT. As protein: CASSLQGASTDTQYF.

The chain has TRBV9 and TRBJ2-1; 11 nucleotides agree with TRBD2. The CDR3 contains 14 residues. In germline, CDR1 is SGDLS, CDR2 YYNGEE. The junction had 4 bases not matched to a gene; V was cut back by 2 bases and J by 9 bases. CDR3 bases: TGTGCCAGCAGCGTTAGCGGGGGGGCCACTGAGCAGTTCTTC. Its protein product is CASSVSGGATEQFF.

This clone was found a few times. The chain carries TRBV7-9 and TRBJ2-5; 7 nucleotides agree with TRBD1. Germline loops: CDR1 SEHNR, CDR2 FQNEAQ (reference sequence). CDR3 size: 13 residues. The J segment lost 4 bases and the V segment lost 6 bases, leaving 5 bases of the junction unmatched. CDR3 sequence: CASSSRGPETQYF. CDR3 nucleotides: TGTGCCAGCAGTTCTAGGGGGCCAGAGACCCAGTACTTC.

Only one count was recorded for this clone. J is TRBJ2-5 and V is TRBV10-3; TRBD1 agrees at 7 bases. Looked up from germline, CDR1 is ENHRY and CDR2 is SYGVKD. There are 16 residues in the CDR3. J was trimmed by 3 bases and V by 3 bases; bases with no gene match: 10. The CDR3 spells CAISESMGQSEETQYF. DNA of the CDR3: TGTGCCATCAGTGAAAGCATGGGACAGTCCGAAGAGACCCAGTACTTC.

This clone was seen a single time. This sequence joins TRBV1 and TRBJ2-5; TRBD2, the D gene given by the table, was not confirmed from the DNA. TRBV1 is listed as a pseudogene. CDR3 length equals 17 residues. This CDR3 is CTSSQPMAWTRRETQYF. The DNA for the CDR3 is TGCACCAGCAGCCAACCCATGGCGTGGACTAGAAGGGAGACCCAGTACTTC.

This chain uses TRBV4-1 with TRBJ2-2; 7 nucleotides align to TRBD1. The CDR3 runs to 16 residues. Looked up from germline, CDR1 is MGHRA and CDR2 is YSYEKL. The junction had 5 bases not matched to a gene; V was cut back by 4 bases and J by 0 bases. The CDR3 nucleotides read TGCGCCAGCAGCCGAACCGGGACAGCGAACACCGGGGAGCTGTTTTTT. This encodes CASSRTGTANTGELFF.

CDR3 residues: CATRMDRALGSPLHF. CDR3 nucleotide sequence: TGTGCCACCAGGATGGACAGGGCCCTTGGGTCACCCCTCCACTTT. The rearrangement joins TRBV15 to TRBJ1-6; 8 bases map to TRBD1. This CDR3 is 15 amino acids long. Germline V gives CDR1 LNHNV, CDR2 YYDKDF (reference sequence). After removal of 6 bases from V and 10 bases from J, the junction contained 11 bases not matched to a gene.

The V and J genes are TRBV5-1 and TRBJ2-3; the D call may be TRBD1 or TRBD2 (5 bases each). V was trimmed by 3 bases and J by 5 bases, leaving 19 bases between them. CDR1 is SGHRS and CDR2 is YFSETQ in the germline V gene. The CDR3 runs 16 residues. The CDR3 DNA is TGCGCCAGCAGCTCCGGGACGGAGATTCACAGAGATACGCAGTATTTT. Encoded protein: CASSSGTEIHRDTQYF.

The DNA for the CDR3 is TGTGCCAGCAGCCAATCTGGGGTCTCGCAGTATTTT. As protein: CASSQSGVSQYF. The V and J genes are TRBV14 and TRBJ2-3; D not resolved. V was pared by 2 bases and J by 10 bases, with 10 bases between. This CDR3 has 12 residues. CDR1 is SGHDN, CDR2 FVKESK, per germline.